This is a list of T cell receptor beta chains from one sample in a study of blood T cells in healthy people across ages. In TCRdb, the 5' RACE reads were re-called with MiXCR into one record per CDR3 protein. This sample has almost 800,000 distinct CDR3 sequences, with about 62% found just once. Sample: blood. These receptors all come from a man aged 25-45 years in good health. The CDR3 runs from the conserved cysteine through the conserved F or W. A D gene is named only where the DNA matches it firmly. Some rows have no size entry. The others give once, few or many, or a class for an expanded clone.

d_gene | j_gene | abundance | v_gene | CDR3aa | CDR3nt
. | TRBJ1-5 | . | TRBV6-6 | CASSYHSFSNQPQHF | TGTGCCAGCAGTTACCATAGTTTTAGCAATCAGCCCCAGCATTTT
. | TRBJ2-4 | . | TRBV5-1 | CASSAEGSQPNIQYF | TGCGCCAGCAGCGCAGAGGGGTCTCAGCCGAACATTCAGTACTTC
. | TRBJ1-2 | . | TRBV20-1 | CSARVIGSDHGYTF | TGCAGTGCTAGAGTAATAGGTTCAGATCATGGCTACACCTTC
TRBD2 | TRBJ2-7 | few | TRBV6-5 | CASSYPSSGGAFYEQYF | TGTGCCAGCAGTTACCCATCTAGCGGGGGGGCTTTCTACGAGCAGTACTTC
. | TRBJ1-2 | . | TRBV12-3/TRBV12-4 | CASSRTNYGCTF | TGTGCCAGCAGCCGAACTAACTATGGCTGCACCTTC
. | TRBJ1-1 | . | TRBV20-1 | CSAFQQAGHVEAFF | TGCAGTGCCTTCCAGCAAGCAGGGCATGTTGAAGCTTTCTTT
. | TRBJ2-2 | . | TRBV27 | CASRSTLLRSGELFF | TGTGCCAGCAGATCTACCCTACTTCGTTCCGGGGAGCTGTTTTTT
. | TRBJ2-5 | . | TRBV21-1 | CASSKDHRGLKQYF | TGTGCCAGCAGCAAAGATCACAGGGGGCTAAAGCAGTACTTC
TRBD1 | TRBJ2-5 | . | TRBV18 | CAVRGPLQETQYF | TGTGCTGTAAGGGGGCCGCTACAAGAGACCCAGTACTTC
TRBD2 | TRBJ2-3 | . | TRBV9 | CASSGSGGSLDTQYF | TGTGCCAGCAGCGGTAGCGGGGGGTCCCTAGATACGCAGTATTTT
TRBD1 | TRBJ1-5 | once | TRBV10-3 | CAIKAGGFVGQPQHF | TGTGCCATCAAGGCAGGGGGCTTTGTTGGTCAGCCCCAGCATTTT
. | TRBJ2-3 | . | TRBV6-5 | CASSRMSIDTQYF | TGTGCCAGCAGTAGGATGAGTATAGATACGCAGTATTTT
TRBD1 | TRBJ2-6 | . | TRBV12-3/TRBV12-4 | CASSLAQGASGANVLTF | TGTGCCAGCAGTTTAGCCCAGGGGGCGTCTGGGGCCAACGTCCTGACTTTC
. | TRBJ2-1 | . | TRBV11-2 | CASSSREQFF | TGTGCCAGCAGCTCCAGGGAGCAGTTCTTC
. | TRBJ2-1 | . | TRBV7-2 | CASSLIRGSGEQFF | TGTGCCAGCAGCTTAATCCGGGGGTCCGGTGAGCAGTTCTTC
TRBD1 | TRBJ2-2 | few | TRBV9 | CASRLTGSTGELFF | TGTGCCAGCAGACTGACAGGGTCCACCGGGGAGCTGTTTTTT
TRBD1 | TRBJ2-7 | . | TRBV9 | CASSVGAGTADLEQYF | TGTGCCAGCAGCGTAGGGGCCGGGACAGCGGACTTAGAGCAGTACTTC
. | TRBJ2-1 | few | TRBV20-1 | CSAPAGTTYNEQFF | TGCAGTGCTCCCGCCGGGACCACCTACAATGAGCAGTTCTTC
TRBD1 | TRBJ1-6 | . | TRBV7-2 | CASSFVGTENSPLHF | TGTGCCAGCAGCTTCGTTGGGACAGAGAATTCACCCCTCCACTTT
. | TRBJ2-3 | . | TRBV12-3/TRBV12-4 | CASVLWGGGRDTQYF | TGTGCCAGCGTGTTATGGGGTGGGGGCCGGGATACGCAGTATTTT
TRBD2 | TRBJ2-1 | . | TRBV20-1 | CSARPLGAGEDNEQFF | TGCAGTGCTAGACCTCTAGGAGCGGGAGAGGACAATGAGCAGTTCTTC
TRBD1 | TRBJ1-2 | . | TRBV29-1 | CSVGEYLRQGHYGYTF | TGCAGCGTTGGGGAGTATCTAAGACAGGGCCACTATGGCTACACCTTC
. | TRBJ1-2 | . | TRBV20-1 | CSARDQDGNYGYTF | TGCAGTGCTAGAGATCAAGACGGGAACTATGGCTACACCTTC
TRBD1 | TRBJ2-5 | . | TRBV20-1 | CSLLDREKNFQETQYF | TGCAGCCTACTGGACAGGGAGAAAAACTTCCAAGAGACCCAGTACTTC
. | TRBJ1-1 | . | TRBV10-2 | CASSYLTSNTEAFF | TGCGCCAGCAGCTATCTCACCTCGAATACTGAAGCTTTCTTT
TRBD1 | TRBJ2-3 | . | TRBV5-1 | CASSLGQDGDTQYF | TGCGCCAGCAGCTTAGGACAGGACGGAGATACGCAGTATTTT
TRBD2 | TRBJ2-7 | . | TRBV4-3 | CASSQDRGVPYEQYF | TGCGCCAGCAGCCAAGATCGGGGGGTCCCCTACGAGCAGTACTTC
TRBD1 | TRBJ2-7 | few | TRBV5-1 | CASSPARDSAIYEQYF | TGCGCCAGCAGCCCTGCTCGGGACAGTGCCATCTACGAGCAGTACTTC
TRBD1 | TRBJ2-5 | . | TRBV5-1 | CASSTAGTGGGETQYF | TGCGCCAGCAGCACAGCCGGGACAGGCGGTGGAGAGACCCAGTACTTC
. | TRBJ2-5 | . | TRBV9 | CASSVAGNEQYF | TGTGCCAGCAGCGTAGCTGGTAATGAGCAGTACTTC
. | TRBJ2-3 | many | TRBV25-1 | CASSEGGTDTQYF | TGTGCCAGCAGCGAGGGGGGAACAGATACGCAGTATTTT
. | TRBJ2-1 | . | TRBV20-1 | CSAETESSYNEQFF | TGCAGTGCTGAGACTGAAAGCTCCTACAATGAGCAGTTCTTC
. | TRBJ2-5 | few | TRBV13 | CASSFAGKQETQYF | TGTGCCAGCAGCTTCGCAGGGAAGCAAGAGACCCAGTACTTC
. | TRBJ2-7 | few | TRBV29-1 | CSVMSGAAYEQYF | TGCAGCGTTATGTCCGGGGCAGCCTACGAGCAGTACTTC
. | TRBJ2-1 | . | TRBV6-2/TRBV6-3 | CASSSLPPNNEQFF | TGTGCCAGCAGTTCCCTCCCACCCAACAATGAGCAGTTCTTC
. | TRBJ1-5 | . | TRBV5-6 | CASSFGGVGVGPQHF | TGTGCCAGCAGCTTCGGAGGAGTAGGGGTCGGGCCCCAGCATTTT
TRBD1 | TRBJ2-5 | . | TRBV7-2 | CASSRRGRETQYF | TGTGCCAGCAGTCGCAGGGGGAGAGAGACCCAGTACTTC
TRBD1 | TRBJ2-7 | . | TRBV9 | CASSVGQDLYEQYF | TGTGCCAGCAGCGTGGGACAGGACCTCTACGAGCAGTACTTC
TRBD1 | TRBJ2-5 | . | TRBV28 | CASWRGQGDTETQYF | TGTGCCAGCTGGCGGGGACAGGGGGACACGGAGACCCAGTACTTC
. | TRBJ1-2 | once | TRBV7-9 | CASSPAEVYGYTF | TGTGCCAGCTCCCCCGCGGAAGTCTATGGCTACACCTTC
. | TRBJ2-3 | . | TRBV5-1 | CASSSRRGRTDTQYF | TGCGCCAGCAGCTCGAGACGAGGGAGGACAGATACGCAGTATTTT
TRBD1 | TRBJ1-1 | . | TRBV7-2 | CASRNRQGSLTEAFF | TGTGCCAGCAGAAACCGACAGGGTAGTTTAACTGAAGCTTTCTTT
. | TRBJ2-7 | few | TRBV7-8 | CASNDRSSYEQYF | TGTGCCAGCAACGACAGGAGCTCCTACGAGCAGTACTTC
. | TRBJ1-2 | few | TRBV3-1 | CASSGQLVYGYTF | TGTGCCAGCAGCGGACAGCTCGTCTATGGCTACACCTTC
TRBD2 | TRBJ2-7 | . | TRBV6-2/TRBV6-3 | CASSYTGLADYYEQYF | TGTGCCAGCAGTTACACTGGACTAGCGGATTACTACGAGCAGTACTTC
TRBD1 | TRBJ2-7 | . | TRBV5-5 | CASSSATGAYEQYF | TGTGCCAGCAGCTCGGCGACAGGGGCGTACGAGCAGTACTTC
. | TRBJ1-4 | . | TRBV20-1 | CSARVGPYNEKLFF | TGCAGTGCTAGAGTGGGGCCTTATAATGAAAAACTGTTTTTT
. | TRBJ2-3 | . | TRBV9 | CASSSMPSKTDTQYF | TGTGCCAGCAGTTCCATGCCCAGCAAGACAGATACGCAGTATTTT
. | TRBJ2-1 | . | TRBV20-1 | CTTRGPLNEQFF | TGCACCACCCGGGGCCCCCTCAATGAGCAGTTCTTC
TRBD2 | TRBJ2-7 | few | TRBV7-6 | CASSYGLAGEQYF | TGTGCCAGCAGCTACGGACTAGCGGGCGAGCAGTACTTC
. | TRBJ2-3 | . | TRBV9 | CASSVQGFSTDTQYF | TGTGCCAGCAGCGTTCAGGGGTTTAGCACAGATACGCAGTATTTT
. | TRBJ2-6 | . | TRBV24-1 | CTTSQSSGANVLTF | TGTACCACCAGCCAGAGCTCTGGGGCCAACGTCCTGACTTTC
TRBD2 | TRBJ2-5 | many | TRBV28 | CASRWSSGHQETQYF | TGTGCCAGCCGGTGGTCTAGCGGGCACCAAGAGACCCAGTACTTC
TRBD1 | TRBJ1-2 | . | TRBV15 | CATSGEGTGDINYGYTF | TGTGCCACCAGCGGAGAGGGGACAGGGGATATCAACTATGGCTACACCTTC
TRBD1 | TRBJ2-6 | . | TRBV7-8 | CASSPSVRGLPVLTF | TGTGCCAGCAGCCCGTCGGTCAGGGGGCTACCCGTCCTGACTTTC
TRBD1 | TRBJ2-7 | . | TRBV29-1 | CSAEQGAGQYF | TGCAGCGCTGAACAGGGGGCAGGTCAGTACTTC
TRBD2 | TRBJ2-4 | . | TRBV7-2 | CASSLAGRSVGWAKNIQYF | TGTGCCAGCAGCTTAGCCGGGAGGAGCGTTGGGTGGGCCAAAAACATTCAGTACTTC